A single sample gave rise to the 20 T cell receptor beta chains below, sequenced in a study. TCRdb ran MiXCR on the 5' RACE reads and lists one entry per CDR3 protein. The sample has about 57,000 distinct CDR3 sequences, roughly 28% seen once. Tregs were sorted as CD4+CD25+CD127-/low cells. The sample taken for sequencing was tumor-infiltrating Tregs sorted from the breast tumor. The receptors originated from a female donor with breast cancer.

This rearrangement joins TRBV5-4 to TRBJ2-6, with 8 bases that match TRBD2. The junction had 6 bases not matched to a gene; V was cut back by 4 bases and J by 0 bases. Germline-derived CDR1 and CDR2 are SGHNT and YYREEE (reference sequence). The CDR3 has 17 amino acids. The CDR3 DNA reads TGTGCCAGCAGCCCGGGACTAGTGAACTCTGGGGCCAACGTCCTGACTTTC. Translation gives CASSPGLVNSGANVLTF.

This clonotype was observed many times. The rearrangement uses TRBV6-2 or TRBV6-3 and TRBJ2-1; 9 nucleotides match TRBD2. The germline V gene has CDR1 MNHEY and CDR2 SVGEGT. The length of the CDR3 is 17 residues. Trimming cost V 0 bases and J 4 bases; bases outside gene matches: 7. The chain's CDR3 is CASSYSPTSGIYNEQFF. The CDR3, as DNA: TGTGCCAGCAGTTACTCACCGACTAGCGGCATTTACAATGAGCAGTTCTTC.

As to this clonotype: This may arise from a read error, as a much more abundant clone is one base away. In nucleotides, the CDR3 is TGTGCCAGCAGTCCACGAGCGGGAGAAGGGGAGCAGTACTTC. Protein: CASSPRAGEGEQYF. The rearrangement uses TRBV3-1 and TRBJ2-7; TRBD2 agrees at 8 bases. V dropped 6 bases and J dropped 7; count of bases not matched to a gene: 11. Germline values: CDR1 LGHDT, CDR2 YNNKEL (reference sequence). The CDR3 has 14 residues.

This clonotype was counted between two and nine times. The chain is built from TRBV4-1 and TRBJ2-7, with a possible D match to TRBD2 (6 bases). From germline, CDR1 is MGHRA and CDR2 YSYEKL. This CDR3 is built from 18 residues. Trimming removed 4 bases at V and 4 bases at J, with 26 bases between. CDR3 in DNA: TGCGCCAGCAGCCTCCACACCGGGACTTCGAGGGTAATGTACGAGCAGTACTTC. It yields the protein CASSLHTGTSRVMYEQYF.

In the case of this clonotype: At one of its ends the junction is not consistent with the germline gene, which may arise from a read error. CDR3 residues: CTSSHRTSHQPQHF. The CDR3 DNA sequence: TGTACCAGCAGCCACCGGACCAGTCATCAGCCCCAGCATTTT. This chain joins TRBV12-3 or TRBV12-4 and TRBJ1-5; D unresolved. CDR3 length: 14 amino acids.

The chain employs TRBV2 and TRBJ2-5; 9 positions match TRBD1. The CDR3 extends over 15 amino acids. V was clipped by 6 bases and J by 3 bases; unmatched bases: 8. Germline V CDR1 and CDR2: SNHLY, FYNNEI. CDR3 residues: CASSPWGQGEETQYF. The CDR3 DNA is TGTGCCAGCAGCCCCTGGGGACAGGGAGAAGAGACCCAGTACTTC.

This clonotype was seen at least ten times. This rearrangement joins TRBV20-1 to TRBJ1-1; TRBD1 is a possible D gene (6 bases). Trimming shortened V by 2 bases and J by 7 bases, and 11 bases separated the two germline ends. Germline assignment: CDR1 DFQATT and CDR2 SNEGSKA (reference sequence). CDR3 length equals 12 residues. This CDR3 reads CSARRGALEAFF. The CDR3 DNA reads as TGCAGTGCTAGAAGGGGGGCCCTTGAAGCTTTCTTT.

This clonotype has only a few counts. V and J are TRBV9 and TRBJ2-1; 7 bases agree with TRBD2. V shed 0 bases and J 10 bases; nucleotides not matched to a gene: 10. Germline V gene lookup returns CDR1 SGDLS and CDR2 YYNGEE. This CDR3 is 15 amino acids long. The CDR3 DNA reads TGTGCCAGCAGCGTAGGCAGGCTCGGGAGGCTCGAGCAGTTCTTC. Residues: CASSVGRLGRLEQFF.

Of note for this clonotype: One junction end does not reproduce the germline sequence, and a read error may be involved. This chain connects TRBV12-3 or TRBV12-4 to TRBJ2-3, with D maybe TRBD2 (6 bases). The CDR3 has 14 amino acids. The CDR3 DNA reads TGTGCCAACAGTTGGCGGGACAGCACAGATACGCAGTATTTT. It encodes CANSWRDSTDTQYF.

This sequence joins TRBV18 and TRBJ2-3; D remains unclear. The germline V gene encodes CDR1 KGHSH and CDR2 LQKENI. The V end was cut by 0 bases, the J end by 1 base, with 5 bases between. This CDR3 is built from 14 residues. Here the CDR3 DNA reads TGTGCCAGCTCACCACCGACTCGCACAGATACGCAGTATTTT. Encoded protein: CASSPPTRTDTQYF.

This clonotype was counted at least ten times. The gene calls are TRBV7-3 and TRBJ2-6; D unresolved. V lost 5 bases and J 2 bases, leaving 10 bases between the germline ends. CDR1 SGHTA and CDR2 FQGTGA come from the germline V gene. The CDR3 is 15 residues long. CDR3 region: CASSPGPPGANVLTF. CDR3 DNA sequence: TGTGCCAGCAGCCCCGGGCCCCCTGGGGCCAACGTCCTGACTTTC.

The V call is TRBV9, the J call TRBJ2-7; D may be TRBD2 (6 bases). The CDR3 is 14 residues long. V was pared by 5 bases and J by 8 bases, with 20 bases between. CDR1 SGDLS and CDR2 YYNGEE come from the germline V gene. CDR3 DNA sequence: TGTGCCAGCAGTCAACGGGACTCCGAGAGCAAGCAGTACTTC. Translated: CASSQRDSESKQYF.

This clonotype occurred a few times. This chain links TRBV3-1 with TRBJ2-1, with TRBD1 matching over 12 bases. V shed 2 bases and J 15 bases; nucleotides not matched to a gene: 8. Germline V gene lookup returns CDR1 LGHDT and CDR2 YNNKEL (reference sequence). The CDR3 runs to 14 residues. The CDR3 spells CASSQNRDRGLRFF. Here the CDR3 DNA reads TGTGCCAGCAGCCAAAACCGGGACAGGGGGCTTCGGTTCTTC.

This chain connects TRBV7-8 to TRBJ2-3; TRBD2 matches at 13 bases. Germline CDR1 is SGHVS and CDR2 is FQNEAQ. The V segment lost 2 bases and the J segment 1 base; nucleotides outside the gene matches: 6. The CDR3 sequence is 18 residues long. DNA for the CDR3: TGTGCCAGCAGCTTATCACGGACTAGCGGGGGCCGCACAGATACGCAGTATTTT. Its translation: CASSLSRTSGGRTDTQYF.

This clonotype was recorded a few times. The gene calls are TRBV4-1 and TRBJ1-4; D is uncertain. Looked up from germline, CDR1 is MGHRA and CDR2 is YSYEKL. The CDR3 runs to 16 residues. The germline V and J ends were trimmed by 2 bases and 5 bases, with 15 bases remaining between them. CDR3 coding DNA: TGCGCCAGCAGCCAATTCAACAGTTTGCTAAATGAAAAACTGTTTTTT. This sequence encodes CASSQFNSLLNEKLFF.

This clonotype has only a few counts. The chain joins TRBV6-5 to TRBJ2-7; 8 bases map to TRBD2. The CDR3 length is 14 residues. The J segment lost 0 bases and the V segment lost 5 bases, leaving 3 bases of the junction unmatched. Germline CDR1 and CDR2: MNHEY and SVGAGI. CDR3 sequence (DNA): TGTGCCAGCAGTCCGGGACTAGTCTCCTACGAGCAGTACTTC. This translates into CASSPGLVSYEQYF.

Note on this clonotype: Given a much more abundant clone one base away, this may be a read error. The chain joins TRBV5-1 to TRBJ1-1; 10 bases are shared with TRBD1. Germline V gene data show CDR1 as SGHRS and CDR2 as YFSETQ. The CDR3 loop spans 16 amino acids. DNA of the CDR3: TGCGTCAGCAGCTTGGAGACAGGGGGCTTGTGGACTGAAGCTTTCTTT. Its translation is CVSSLETGGLWTEAFF.

The J gene is TRBJ2-3, the V gene TRBV5-1, with 16 bases that match TRBD2. CDR3 length: 17 residues. With 4 bases clipped from V and 2 bases from J, the junction kept 4 bases outside the gene matches. Germline-derived CDR1 and CDR2 are SGHRS and YFSETQ. The CDR3 loop is CASSIGTSGGATDTQYF. CDR3 DNA sequence: TGCGCCAGCAGCATCGGGACTAGCGGGGGGGCCACAGATACGCAGTATTTT.

The rearrangement uses TRBV2 and TRBJ1-5; perhaps TRBD1 as D (6 bases). This CDR3 contains 14 residues. Trimming cost V 7 bases and J 7 bases, with 17 bases left between them. Germline assignment: CDR1 SNHLY and CDR2 FYNNEI. The CDR3 region is CASTSQGGDQPQHF. The CDR3 DNA reads TGTGCCAGCACATCACAGGGAGGGGACCAGCCCCAGCATTTT. Variable domain in full (rest from reference TRBV2 and TRBJ1-5): EPEVTQTPSHQVTQMGQEVILRCVPISNHLYFYWYRQILGQKVEFLVSFYNNEISEKSEIFDDQFSVERPDGSNFTLKIRSTKLEDSAMYFCASTSQGGDQPQHFGDGTRLSIL.

This clonotype was picked up a small number of times. The CDR3 loop reads CASSARTGIGEKLFF. The CDR3 region has the DNA TGCGCCAGCAGCGCCCGGACAGGGATCGGCGAAAAACTGTTTTTT. This chain links TRBV5-1 with TRBJ1-4, with 8 bases lining up with TRBD1. This CDR3 region has 15 residues. V lost 4 bases to trimming and J lost 8 bases; unmatched junction nucleotides: 10. Germline CDR1 and CDR2: SGHRS and YFSETQ.